This TCR beta chain was sequenced for a study of blood T cell repertoires in COVID-19. Study-wide context: Sites in the United States, Italy and Spain provided acute and convalescent COVID-19 samples. The cDNA or gDNA used as material had been derived from T cells, B-cell-depleted T cells, or PBMCs.

TCRdb's table, derived via immunoSEQ multiplex PCR, lists solely in-frame clones and lacks some. The repertoire holds 30,000 to 45,000 clones, with approximately 91% as singletons. With 4 bases removed from V and 6 bases from J, the gap between germline ends came to 5 bases. This CDR3 region has 11 residues. Germline values: CDR1 KGHSH, CDR2 LQKENI. This chain joins TRBV18 and TRBJ2-3; D gene uncertain. The sequence came from a man between 70 and 80 years old with active COVID-19. What was sequenced was peripheral blood. CDR3 protein: CASSLRDTQYF. In nucleotides, the CDR3 is TGTGCCAGCTCACTCAGGGATACGCAGTATTTT.